This T cell receptor (beta chain) was sequenced during a study of molecular identifiers for immune sequencing clone quantification. General study results and limits: The share of molecules held by clones above 20 RNA copies was over 99% in effector cells and under 1% in naive cells. The study reportedly detected spiked Jurkat TCR RNA from one cell among 1.1 million or so naive cells.

Comment on this clonotype: Its antigen is not identified.

TCRdb processed the PCR reads anew with MiXCR; each CDR3 protein has one entry. Seen here are about half a million distinct CDR3 sequences, less than 30% observed once, and the top ten hold over 0.6%. Sorted naive CD8 T cells, 20,000 to 1,000,000, were sequenced from 10%, 30% or 50% RNA. Using a CD8+CD4-CCR7+CD45RA+ phenotype, naive CD8 T cells were sorted. The CDR3 runs 15 residues. The junction had 15 bases not matched to a gene; V was cut back by 6 bases and J by 5 bases. The germline gives CDR1 DFQATT, CDR2 SNEGSKA (reference sequence). The sequence derives from a human donor in good health. Some libraries in this study had Jurkat cell RNA spiked in. The specimen was naive CD8+ T cells from blood, with Jurkat cell RNA spiked in. Stated subset: FACS-sorted CD8+CD4-CCR7+CD45RA+ naive T cells. The chain carries TRBV20-1 and TRBJ2-7; 8 bases agree with TRBD1. The CDR3, as DNA: TGCAGTGCGTCGCCTAGCCAGGGGGCGCGCGACGAGCAGTACTTC. This codes for CSASPSQGARDEQYF.